The subject of this entry is one T cell receptor beta chain. Its matching antigen is unknown. The data originate from a study of T cells in Graves' hyperthyroidism and ophthalmopathy. Study details: Staff took peripheral blood when the initial diagnosis was made, before any treatment began.

Calling Graves' hyperthyroidism stable meant ophthalmopathy did not progress within 18 months. Newly diagnosed patients aged 18 to 65 had hyperthyroidism of under 2 months' duration. Findings of the study overall: Blood shared most expanded thyroid clonotypes above 0.001.

Amplified regions were TCR beta CDR3 sequences from RNA transcripts. A first-round RT-PCR of the TCR CDR3 used the HTBI primer set. MiXCR, applied by TCRdb to the multiplex PCR reads, yields one record per CDR3 protein. The sample lists approximately 480,000 distinct CDR3 sequences; under 25% were seen once. Sequencing used blood. The clonotype was recovered from a man younger than 35 with Graves' hyperthyroidism.

DNA of the CDR3: TGTGCCAGCAGAGCCGGAGGCGGCTTTGGAAACACCATATATTTT. Its translation: CASRAGGGFGNTIYF. This chain connects TRBV9 to TRBJ1-3; D is undetermined. The CDR3 sequence is 15 residues long. V was shortened by 5 bases and J by 3 bases, with 15 bases between the two germline ends. Germline lookup yields CDR1 SGDLS and CDR2 YYNGEE.